This TCR beta chain is drawn from a study of blood T cell repertoires in COVID-19 (dated by TCRdb to the early 2020s). Concerning the study at large: Samples covering the acute and convalescent phases of COVID-19 were provided by collaborators in the United States, Italy and Spain. The prospective study material was composed of cDNA or gDNA derived from T cells, B-cell-depleted T cells, or PBMCs. The repertoires were released in a freely available public database meant as a resource for research on the immune response to SARS-CoV-2. The sample metadata nearly always contained a de-identified subject ID, COVID-19 status, age in years and sex. Where available, HLA class I and class II types were taken from metadata supplied by the sample provider and were not determined by assay-based typing. The samples were drawn from two sources: the first 160 participants of the ongoing ImmuneRACE study, and fewer than 1,500 subjects contributed by 6 global collaborators. Deeply sampled blood TCRbeta repertoires from subjects exposed to, actively infected with, or recovered from COVID-19 were included in the dataset.

For CDR1 and CDR2, the germline V gene lists SGHRS and YFSETQ. Trimming accounts for 4 bases at V and 8 bases at J, while the number of junction bases matched to no gene is 8. The cysteine opens and the phenylalanine closes a CDR3 of 13 amino acids. CDR3 DNA is the only sequence kept; it has 39 bases, read in frame from the first base. Enrolling through a virtual design, the prospective study's participants ranged in age from roughly 18 to 100 years and lived across roughly 23 United States geographic areas. In the prospective study, cohorts were assigned on the basis of participant-reported clinical history obtained from a screening survey and a study questionnaire. ImmuneRACE Cohort 3 recovered participants were defined by two consecutive negative NP/OP PCR tests, healthcare professional clearance, or symptom resolution. Each participant in the prospective study had whole blood, serum and a nasopharyngeal or oropharyngeal swab collected by mobile phlebotomists. Participants in the prospective study had the option to provide additional blood draws and questionnaires over a 2-month period. Before DNA extraction, blood samples from the prospective study were shipped at room temperature or frozen.

General study outcomes and caveats: Clinical and demographic metadata were provided uncurated, with the amount varying by source and participant.

Note on this clone: Its antigen remains undetermined. There are no base qualities to consult, and no much larger clone falls within one base.

TCRbeta CDR3 regions were amplified from genomic DNA by means of the immunoSEQ Assay, a bias-controlled multiplex PCR. As for the authors' bioinformatics: Nucleated cell counts per sample were estimated from amplification of reference gene primers within the assay. To quantify the absolute abundance of each unique TCRbeta CDR3 rearrangement, sequence reads were collapsed and filtered. For each sample, productive Simpson clonality was calculated by taking the square root of Simpson's diversity index across productive rearrangements. Imported from immuneACCESS, the table was reduced by TCRdb to in-frame sequences with V and J called. These copies leave out some clones; in studies compared against another copy, an unresolved V gene accounts for under half, and the cause of the remainder is not known. V, J and clone size are those of that table, while D and trimming were read from the DNA. The sample has 350,000 to 450,000 clones on record, under 90% of them singletons. Approximately 1.5% of the sample is held by the ten biggest clonotypes.

The chain is made from TRBV5-1 and TRBJ1-2, with 7 bases in between that match TRBD1. The TCR originated in a woman aged 25 to 39 who had recovered from COVID-19. The sequenced material came from PBMCs or T cells enriched from blood (not recorded which). CDR3 region: CASSIGQAYGYTF. At the DNA level, the sequence is TGCGCCAGCAGCATAGGACAGGCCTACGGCTACACCTTC.